The 24 T cell receptor beta chains presented below share a single source sample, sequenced in a study of metastatic and nonmetastatic thyroid tumors. MiXCR reprocessed the PCR reads for TCRdb. The table includes 20,000 to 25,000 clones, around 30% detected once. None of the patients had undergone any treatment ahead of thyroid surgery. The sequenced sample was blood. Every receptor here comes from a female donor with papillary thyroid cancer or a benign thyroid nodule (not recorded which). Some clones in this sample may be carry-over from other donors' samples.

This clone came up a few times. J is TRBJ2-6 and V is TRBV6-1; D ambiguous. V dropped 6 bases and J dropped 0 bases, with 12 bases sitting between them. The length of the CDR3 is 16 residues. The V gene's germline CDR1 is MNHNS and CDR2 SASEGT. DNA of the CDR3: TGTGCCAGCAGGGACCTTGCGAACTCTGGGGCCAACGTCCTGACTTTC. Amino acids: CASRDLANSGANVLTF.

This clone was seen at least ten times. The V call is TRBV6-4, the J call TRBJ2-1; D uncertain. The CDR3 covers 15 residues. Germline V gene lookup returns CDR1 MRHNA and CDR2 SNTAGT. V lost 7 bases, J lost 0 bases, and 13 bases lay in between. CDR3 sequence (DNA): TGTGCCAGCATTACTACCCAGAGCTCCTACAATGAGCAGTTCTTC. It is translated as CASITTQSSYNEQFF.

The sample holds a few counts of this clone. The rearrangement joins TRBV6-1 to TRBJ2-7, with TRBD2 as a possible D gene (6 bases). V was clipped by 6 bases and J by 2 bases, with 11 bases between them. Germline loops: CDR1 MNHNS, CDR2 SASEGT. CDR3 size: 13 residues. CDR3 amino acids: CASRKPGAYEQYF. The DNA for the CDR3 is TGTGCCAGCAGGAAACCGGGGGCCTACGAGCAGTACTTC.

This clone was seen repeatedly, ten times or more. The V call is TRBV10-3, the J call TRBJ2-7; 9 nucleotides align to TRBD1. With V trimmed by 6 bases and J by 4 bases, 7 bases remained unmatched. Per germline, CDR1 ENHRY and CDR2 SYGVKD. The CDR3 contains 14 residues. The CDR3 nucleotides are TGTGCCATCAGGCTGGGACAGGGAAATTACGAGCAGTACTTC. Translating gives CAIRLGQGNYEQYF.

The sample holds many counts of this clone. This sequence joins TRBV3-1 and TRBJ2-2; 11 bases are a match to TRBD1. Trimming took 2 bases from V and 7 from J; bases not matched to a gene: 6. This CDR3 region has 16 residues. Germline V gene data show CDR1 as LGHDT and CDR2 as YNNKEL (reference sequence). As DNA, the CDR3 is TGTGCCAGCAGCCAATACGGACAGGGGGCCGTCGGGGAGCTGTTTTTT. Translation gives CASSQYGQGAVGELFF.

This clone appeared a few times. The V and J genes are TRBV30 and TRBJ1-4; 9 nucleotides align to TRBD1. V shed 1 base, J shed 5 bases, and the junction held 8 bases outside the gene matches. Germline V gene sequence: CDR1 GTSNPN, CDR2 SVGIG (reference sequence). This CDR3 has 16 residues. The CDR3 loop is CAWSAHPGQGNEKLFF. DNA for the CDR3: TGTGCCTGGAGTGCTCATCCGGGACAGGGAAATGAAAAACTGTTTTTT.

The V call is TRBV4-3, the J call TRBJ2-7; D gene uncertain. The germline CDR1 and CDR2 sequences are LGHNA and YSLEER. The CDR3 covers 16 residues. V was cut by 0 bases and J by 4 bases, with 16 bases left in between. CDR3 protein: CASSQDPVPASYEQYF. CDR3 bases: TGCGCCAGCAGCCAAGACCCGGTCCCAGCATCGTACGAGCAGTACTTC.

The chain combines TRBV30 with TRBJ1-5; no reliable D call. Trimming shortened V by 2 bases and J by 4 bases, and 15 bases separated the two germline ends. Per the germline V gene, CDR1 is GTSNPN and CDR2 is SVGIG (reference sequence). The CDR3 contains 15 residues. The CDR3 sequence is CAWSPSYAGNQPQHF. Written as DNA, the CDR3 is TGTGCCTGGAGTCCAAGCTATGCGGGGAATCAGCCCCAGCATTTT.

The sample holds many counts of this clone. This rearrangement joins TRBV10-3 to TRBJ1-1; 7 bases map to TRBD1. The J segment lost 4 bases and the V segment lost 6 bases, leaving 5 bases of the junction unmatched. This CDR3 contains 13 residues. Germline-derived CDR1 and CDR2 are ENHRY and SYGVKD. CDR3 in DNA: TGTGCCATCAGCCTATCAGGGGGCACTGAAGCTTTCTTT. Its translation: CAISLSGGTEAFF.

This clone was detected only once. The gene calls are TRBV20-1 and TRBJ2-7, with D maybe TRBD1 (5 bases). This CDR3 region has 14 residues. Trimming removed 0 bases at V and 3 bases at J, with 12 bases between. The germline gives CDR1 DFQATT, CDR2 SNEGSKA (reference sequence). The CDR3 DNA reads as TGCAGTGCTAGAGATCGGCGACAGTTCTACGAGCAGTACTTC. This translates into CSARDRRQFYEQYF.

A few counts support this clone. The chain recombines TRBV28 with TRBJ1-4; D remains unclear. Germline values: CDR1 MDHEN, CDR2 SYDVKM. This CDR3 is built from 14 residues. Between the trimmed V and J ends, which lost 7 bases and 0 bases, there was a span of 9 bases. The CDR3 here is CASNSISTNEKLFF. CDR3 coding DNA: TGTGCCAGCAATTCTATATCAACTAATGAAAAACTGTTTTTT.

The rearrangement joins TRBV20-1 to TRBJ2-2; no reliable D call. Trimming took 0 bases from V and 4 from J, leaving 6 bases between them. This CDR3 is built from 13 residues. Germline CDR1 reads DFQATT; CDR2 reads SNEGSKA (reference sequence). As DNA, the CDR3 is TGCAGTGCTAGAGATCCGAGCACCGGGGAGCTGTTTTTT. It encodes CSARDPSTGELFF.

The CDR3 loop is CASSSQRLANEQFF. CDR3 in DNA: TGCGCCAGCAGCTCCCAAAGACTAGCCAATGAGCAGTTCTTC. The rearrangement links TRBV5-1 to TRBJ2-1; 7 positions agree with TRBD2. V was clipped by 3 bases and J by 6 bases; unmatched bases: 6. The CDR3 runs to 14 residues. The germline gives CDR1 SGHRS, CDR2 YFSETQ. Full variable domain (rest looked up from reference TRBV5-1 and TRBJ2-1): KAGVTQTPRYLIKTRGQQVTLSCSPISGHRSVSWYQQTPGQGLQFLFEYFSETQRNKGNFPGRFSGRQFSNSRSEMNVSTLELGDSALYLCASSSQRLANEQFFGPGTRLTVL.

This clone occurred a few times. This chain uses TRBV6-5 with TRBJ2-7; D may correspond to TRBD1 or TRBD2 (5 bases each). With 0 bases removed from V and 9 bases from J, the gap between germline ends came to 18 bases. The CDR3 sequence is 15 residues long. Germline-derived CDR1 and CDR2 are MNHEY and SVGAGI. DNA of the CDR3: TGTGCCAGCAGTTACTCGATGCGTGGGGGAATAGGGCAGTACTTC. It translates to CASSYSMRGGIGQYF.

The genes are TRBV4-2 and TRBJ2-5; perhaps TRBD1 as D (6 bases). CDR1 is LGHNA and CDR2 is YNFKEQ in the germline V gene. V was cut by 1 base and J by 3 bases, with 9 bases left in between. There are 14 residues in the CDR3. This chain's CDR3 is CASSQAGVEETQYF. CDR3 DNA sequence: TGTGCCAGCAGCCAAGCAGGGGTGGAAGAGACCCAGTACTTC.

The chain joins TRBV13 to TRBJ2-2, with TRBD2 identical over 7 bases. The germline gives CDR1 PRHDT, CDR2 FYEKMQ (reference sequence). The CDR3 runs to 16 residues. Losses at the gene ends were 3 bases for V and 0 bases for J; bases not matched to a gene: 4. CDR3 sequence (DNA): TGTGCCAGCAGCTTGGGGACTAACGCGAACACCGGGGAGCTGTTTTTT. Residues: CASSLGTNANTGELFF.

This clone was recorded many times. The chain has TRBV20-1 and TRBJ1-1; no definite D call. This CDR3 comprises 12 residues. Germline-derived CDR1 and CDR2 are DFQATT and SNEGSKA (reference sequence). Trimming stripped 3 bases from V and 1 base from J, with 6 bases between. The CDR3 coding sequence is TGCAGTGCTAGGAGACAGAACACTGAAGCTTTCTTT. Translating it yields CSARRQNTEAFF.

V usage is TRBV20-1 and J usage is TRBJ2-1, with D tentatively TRBD2 (6 bases). Per the germline V gene, CDR1 is DFQATT and CDR2 is SNEGSKA (reference sequence). Trimming took off 3 bases at V and 4 bases at J, with 16 bases between the two ends. The CDR3 covers 15 residues. CDR3 nucleotide sequence: TGCAGTGCTAGTGGGCGGGGTCAAGGGTACAATGAGCAGTTCTTC. Translation: CSASGRGQGYNEQFF.

The V call is TRBV11-2, the J call TRBJ1-2, with D tentatively TRBD1 (5 bases). This CDR3 is 13 amino acids long. Germline CDR1 reads SGHAT; CDR2 reads FQNNGV. V was shortened by 3 bases and J by 6 bases, with 11 bases between the two germline ends. The CDR3 protein is CASSFEGTNGYTF. In DNA form, the CDR3 reads TGTGCCAGCAGCTTCGAAGGGACCAATGGCTACACCTTC. The entire variable domain, with the rest obtained from reference TRBV11-2 and TRBJ1-2, is as follows: EAGVAQSPRYKIIEKRQSVAFWCNPISGHATLYWYQQILGQGPKLLIQFQNNGVVDDSQLPKDRFSAERLKGVDSTLKIQPAKLEDSAVYLCASSFEGTNGYTFGSGTRLTVV.

This clone was observed at least ten times. The chain carries TRBV10-1 and TRBJ1-1, with 7 bases fitting TRBD1. Trimming cost V 8 bases and J 3 bases; bases outside gene matches: 15. The V gene's germline CDR1 is WNHNN and CDR2 SYGVQD (reference sequence). The CDR3 spans 16 residues. The CDR3: CASSPGKGARHTEAFF. The CDR3 DNA reads as TGCGCCAGCTCTCCCGGGAAGGGGGCGCGGCACACTGAAGCTTTCTTT.

This clone appeared a single time. The chain carries TRBV5-6 and TRBJ1-6; weak D call: TRBD1 (6 bases). The V gene's germline CDR1 is SGHDT and CDR2 YYEEEE. The CDR3 sequence is 15 residues long. V dropped 0 bases and J dropped 9 bases, with 13 bases sitting between them. The CDR3 coding sequence is TGTGCCAGCAGCTTGGGACAGGTTAGTTTTTCACCCCTCCACTTT. Translated, it gives CASSLGQVSFSPLHF.

This clone was recorded at least ten times. This chain joins TRBV7-6 and TRBJ2-7; D ambiguous. With 4 bases removed from V and 3 bases from J, the gap between germline ends came to 13 bases. This CDR3 is 14 amino acids long. Germline V lookup: CDR1 SGHVS, CDR2 FNYEAQ. CDR3 nucleotides: TGTGCCAGCAGCTCGCGTGGTTTAGACTACGAGCAGTACTTC. It specifies CASSSRGLDYEQYF.

The chain combines TRBV27 with TRBJ1-6; no clear D. Trimming cost V 8 bases and J 7 bases, with 12 bases left between them. Germline CDR1 MNHEY, CDR2 SMNVEV (reference sequence). The CDR3 has 13 amino acids. The CDR3 DNA is TGTGCCAGCGGTCCAAAGGGAAATTCACCCCTCCACTTT. Amino acid sequence: CASGPKGNSPLHF.

As for this clone: The junction departs from germline at one end; a sequencing error may be responsible. The chain joins TRBV20-1 to TRBJ2-4, with 9 bases lining up with TRBD2. The DNA end is a closer match to TRBJ2-1, so the J assignment may be wrong. Germline V lookup: CDR1 DFQATT, CDR2 SNEGSKA (reference sequence). This CDR3 contains 16 residues. This CDR3 is CSAPPASGIAYNDQFF. Here the CDR3 DNA reads TGCAGTGCCCCGCCGGCTAGCGGGATAGCCTACAATGATCAGTTCTTC.